The clone carrying this T cell receptor beta chain was counted at least ten times. One end of the junction varies from germline; a read error may be responsible. MiXCR, run by TCRdb on the RT-PCR reads, gives a single entry per CDR3 protein. Here the sample spans about 680,000 distinct CDR3 sequences, 11% to 15% being singletons. This CDR3 spans 13 amino acids. This TCR came from a female donor in good health, serving as a healthy control. V usage is TRBV12-3 or TRBV12-4 and J usage is TRBJ1-1; no firm D call. Material: memory CD4+ T cells from blood. The CDR3 sequence is CASSLRSNTEAFF. In nucleotides, the CDR3 is TGCGCCAGCAGTCTCAGGTCGAACACTGAAGCTTTCTTT.